This entry lists 28 T cell receptor beta chains sequenced from one sample in a study of cytomegalovirus exposure and HLA in healthy donors. PCR was performed using 60 Vbeta and 13 Jbeta primers. Only in-frame clones appear in the TCRdb table, and some are missing; sequencing was by immunoSEQ multiplex PCR. The sample shows around 190,000 clones, almost 75% of them seen only once. The material sequenced was PBMCs. The receptors stem from a woman aged 25 to 39 in good health and CMV-seropositive.

This clone was observed a few times. The J gene is TRBJ1-4, the V gene TRBV18; TRBD1 matches 10 bases. Germline V gene sequence: CDR1 KGHSH, CDR2 LQKENI. V shed 3 bases and J 7 bases; nucleotides not matched to a gene: 5. The CDR3 has 15 amino acids. CDR3 protein: CASSPQTGGGEKLFF. In nucleotides, the CDR3 is TGTGCCAGCTCACCCCAGACAGGGGGCGGTGAAAAACTGTTTTTT.

The gene calls are TRBV7-2 and TRBJ2-1; a weak D match, TRBD2 (5 bases). Trimming removed 5 bases at V and 7 bases at J, with 18 bases between. From germline, CDR1 is SGHTA and CDR2 FQGNSA. The CDR3 loop spans 15 amino acids. This CDR3 is CASSVRRELMNEQFF. The CDR3 bases are TGTGCCAGCAGCGTTAGACGGGAACTGATGAATGAGCAGTTCTTC.

The V call is TRBV5-6, the J call TRBJ1-6; maybe TRBD1 (6 bases). This CDR3 has 15 amino acids. Trimming cost V 1 base and J 6 bases, with 11 bases left between them. Per germline, CDR1 SGHDT and CDR2 YYEEEE. The CDR3 protein is CASSLWGHFNSPLHF. The CDR3 nucleotides read TGTGCCAGCAGCTTGTGGGGACACTTTAATTCACCCCTCCACTTT. Using reference TRBV5-6 and TRBJ1-6 for the parts outside the CDR3, the full variable domain is DAGVTQSPTHLIKTRGQQVTLRCSPKSGHDTVSWYQQALGQGPQFIFQYYEEEERQRGNFPDRFSGHQFPNYSSELNVNALLLGDSALYLCASSLWGHFNSPLHFGNGTRLTVT.

The chain recombines TRBV19 with TRBJ2-3; 10 nucleotides match TRBD1. The ends lost 6 bases at V and 2 bases at J; junction bases unmatched: 8. This CDR3 comprises 16 residues. Germline V gene sequence: CDR1 LNHDA, CDR2 SQIVND (reference sequence). The CDR3 protein is CASRRQGALHTDTQYF. In nucleotides, the CDR3 is TGTGCCAGTAGGCGACAGGGGGCTCTACACACAGATACGCAGTATTTT.

This sequence joins TRBV27 and TRBJ2-3; D possibly corresponds to TRBD1 (6 bases). The CDR3 loop spans 19 amino acids. Trimming removed 3 bases from V and 0 bases from J, with 22 bases in between. Per the germline V gene, CDR1 is MNHEY and CDR2 is SMNVEV (reference sequence). CDR3 region: CASSFPRQGPPKSTDTQYF. CDR3 sequence (DNA): TGTGCCAGCAGTTTCCCTCGGCAGGGGCCACCTAAGAGCACAGATACGCAGTATTTT.

The V gene is TRBV28, the J gene TRBJ1-2, with 8 bases identical to TRBD1. J was trimmed by 5 bases and V by 6 bases; bases with no gene match: 14. Germline V gene sequence: CDR1 MDHEN, CDR2 SYDVKM. This CDR3 has 16 residues. Here the CDR3 reads CASRQGWAGGEYGYTF. CDR3 in DNA: TGTGCCAGCAGGCAAGGGTGGGCAGGGGGCGAGTATGGCTACACCTTC.

The genes are TRBV6-1 and TRBJ1-5; D perhaps matches TRBD1 (5 bases). Germline-derived CDR1 and CDR2 are MNHNS and SASEGT. The CDR3 is 14 amino acids. V was trimmed by 5 bases and J by 4 bases, leaving 12 bases between them. CDR3 coding DNA: TGTGCCAGCAGTAAGTGGGGGGAAAATCAGCCCCAGCATTTT. Translation gives CASSKWGENQPQHF.

This rearrangement joins TRBV2 to TRBJ1-5, with TRBD1 matching 9 bases. Germline V gene lookup returns CDR1 SNHLY and CDR2 FYNNEI. V lost 6 bases and J lost 6; bases outside the gene matches: 9. This CDR3 region has 15 residues. The chain's CDR3 is CASRGDREFGQPQHF. DNA of the CDR3: TGTGCCAGCAGGGGGGACAGGGAGTTTGGTCAGCCCCAGCATTTT.

The V call is TRBV5-1, the J call TRBJ1-1; D is uncertain. The V gene lost 4 bases and the J gene lost 5 bases, with 12 bases spanning the gap. The germline CDR1 and CDR2 sequences are SGHRS and YFSETQ. CDR3 length: 13 residues. This CDR3 is CASSPGPGTEAFF. The CDR3 DNA follows: TGCGCCAGCAGCCCGGGCCCGGGGACTGAAGCTTTCTTT.

The rearrangement links TRBV4-1 to TRBJ2-3; D is ambiguous. CDR3 length: 12 residues. CDR1 and CDR2 from the germline V gene are MGHRA and YSYEKL. Trimming left V 1 base short and J 5 bases short, with 4 bases between. The CDR3 sequence is CASSQVQDTQYF. CDR3 DNA sequence: TGCGCCAGCAGCCAAGTTCAAGATACGCAGTATTTT.

This clone came up a few times. The chain combines TRBV6-5 with TRBJ2-1; 9 nucleotides line up with TRBD2. Germline V gene lookup returns CDR1 MNHEY and CDR2 SVGAGI. Unmatched junction bases numbered 12, after V lost 6 bases and J lost 9 bases. The CDR3 contains 15 residues. The CDR3 loop reads CASSPRGSGSIEQFF. The CDR3 DNA is TGTGCCAGCAGCCCCCGGGGTAGCGGGAGCATTGAGCAGTTCTTC.

The V and J genes are TRBV14 and TRBJ2-5; a possible D gene is TRBD2 (5 bases). The CDR3 is made up of 15 amino acids. Germline loops: CDR1 SGHDN, CDR2 FVKESK. Trimming pared 1 base from V and 2 bases from J, leaving 11 bases between. The CDR3 nucleotides read TGTGCCAGCAGCCAAGGAGAGGGCAGACAAGAGACCCAGTACTTC. Amino acids: CASSQGEGRQETQYF.

The V and J genes are TRBV5-4 and TRBJ2-3; 14 nucleotides line up with TRBD2. The junction had 11 bases not matched to a gene; V was cut back by 1 base and J by 1 base. The CDR3 has 20 residues. Germline CDR1 and CDR2: SGHNT and YYREEE (reference sequence). Written as DNA, the CDR3 is TGTGCCAGCAGCTTGCCCGCAGGGACTAGCGGGAGTGAGGGCACAGATACGCAGTATTTT. It translates to CASSLPAGTSGSEGTDTQYF.

The V and J genes are TRBV28 and TRBJ2-7; TRBD2 matches at 10 bases. After removal of 4 bases from V and 4 bases from J, the junction contained 4 bases not matched to a gene. The CDR3 runs to 14 residues. Per the germline V gene, CDR1 is MDHEN and CDR2 is SYDVKM. DNA of the CDR3: TGTGCCAGCAGTTCCTCAGCGGGAGGGTACGAGCAGTACTTC. Its protein product is CASSSSAGGYEQYF. Complete variable domain (other parts from reference TRBV28 and TRBJ2-7): DVKVTQSSRYLVKRTGEKVFLECVQDMDHENMFWYRQDPGLGLRLIYFSYDVKMKEKGDIPEGYSVSREKKERFSLILESASTNQTSMYLCASSSSAGGYEQYFGPGTRLTVT.

J is TRBJ1-3 and V is TRBV11-2, with TRBD1 matching 7 bases. V shed 6 bases and J 0 bases; nucleotides not matched to a gene: 5. The length of the CDR3 is 15 residues. The germline gives CDR1 SGHAT, CDR2 FQNNGV. The CDR3 reads CASRPTGSSGNTIYF. CDR3 nucleotide sequence: TGTGCCAGCAGACCGACAGGGAGCTCTGGAAACACCATATATTTT.

The chain joins TRBV27 to TRBJ2-3, with D perhaps matching TRBD2 (5 bases). The germline gives CDR1 MNHEY, CDR2 SMNVEV (reference sequence). The CDR3 is 14 amino acids. V lost 5 bases, J lost 0 bases, and 9 bases lay in between. CDR3 DNA sequence: TGTGCCAGCAGTCCACGCGGGAGCACAGATACGCAGTATTTT. Its protein is CASSPRGSTDTQYF.

This chain links TRBV19 with TRBJ1-2; D is ambiguous. This CDR3 has 12 residues. The V and J ends lost 5 bases and 8 bases respectively, with 12 bases between them. Germline CDR1 reads LNHDA; CDR2 reads SQIVND (reference sequence). The CDR3 protein is CASSSQNRGYTF. Here the CDR3 DNA reads TGTGCCAGTAGTTCACAGAACCGCGGCTACACCTTC.

V and J are TRBV5-4 and TRBJ2-1, with 11 bases matching TRBD2. Trimming took 10 bases from V and 6 from J; bases not matched to a gene: 6. The germline CDR1 and CDR2 sequences are SGHNT and YYREEE (reference sequence). The CDR3 loop spans 13 amino acids. Written as DNA, the CDR3 is TGTGCCCTAGCCGGGACTAGCGGCAATGAGCAGTTCTTC. Translation: CALAGTSGNEQFF.

The chain couples TRBV27 to TRBJ2-7; unclear D gene. Germline V gene lookup returns CDR1 MNHEY and CDR2 SMNVEV (reference sequence). The germline V and J ends were trimmed by 5 bases and 3 bases, with 5 bases remaining between them. The CDR3 spans 11 residues. This chain's CDR3 is CASSAGYEQYF. CDR3 in DNA: TGTGCCAGCAGTGCAGGCTACGAGCAGTACTTC.

V is TRBV10-3 and J is TRBJ1-1; 10 positions match TRBD1. The V segment lost 2 bases and the J segment 3 bases; nucleotides outside the gene matches: 0. Germline-derived CDR1 and CDR2 are ENHRY and SYGVKD. The CDR3 contains 14 residues. The CDR3 region is CAISEGTGDTEAFF. Here the CDR3 DNA reads TGTGCCATCAGTGAGGGGACAGGGGACACTGAAGCTTTCTTT.

The V and J genes are TRBV6-4 and TRBJ2-1; 8 positions match TRBD2. The CDR3 is made up of 15 amino acids. Germline assignment: CDR1 MRHNA and CDR2 SNTAGT. J was trimmed by 10 bases and V by 4 bases; bases with no gene match: 12. CDR3 in DNA: TGTGCCAGCAGTGTTTCAGCGGGAGAATCGGGGGAGCAGTTCTTC. Translated: CASSVSAGESGEQFF.

This chain joins TRBV28 and TRBJ2-7; no firm D call. The CDR3 has 13 amino acids. The V gene lost 7 bases and the J gene lost 2 bases, with 12 bases spanning the gap. In germline, CDR1 is MDHEN, CDR2 SYDVKM. The CDR3 DNA follows: TGTGCCAGCAATCCCAGAATAACCTACGAGCAGTACTTC. Protein: CASNPRITYEQYF. Full variable domain (outside the CDR3, taken from reference TRBV28 and TRBJ2-7): DVKVTQSSRYLVKRTGEKVFLECVQDMDHENMFWYRQDPGLGLRLIYFSYDVKMKEKGDIPEGYSVSREKKERFSLILESASTNQTSMYLCASNPRITYEQYFGPGTRLTVT.

CDR3 coding DNA: TGTGCCAGCAGTCCGGGACAGGGAAATGAGCAGTTCTTC. Translation: CASSPGQGNEQFF. The rearrangement joins TRBV2 to TRBJ2-1; 9 positions match TRBD1. Per the germline V gene, CDR1 is SNHLY and CDR2 is FYNNEI. V was clipped by 5 bases and J by 7 bases; unmatched bases: 3. The CDR3 covers 13 residues.

The chain uses TRBV7-9 and TRBJ2-2, with TRBD2 identical over 7 bases. Germline V gives CDR1 SEHNR, CDR2 FQNEAQ (reference sequence). Trimming removed 5 bases from V and 4 bases from J; junction bases left unmatched: 7. CDR3 length: 15 amino acids. CDR3 protein: CASSPPGLVTGELFF. The CDR3 DNA is TGTGCCAGCAGCCCGCCCGGACTAGTCACCGGGGAGCTGTTTTTT.

The chain has TRBV27 and TRBJ2-7, with 12 nucleotides matching TRBD2. Germline V gives CDR1 MNHEY, CDR2 SMNVEV (reference sequence). Unmatched junction bases numbered 3, after V lost 2 bases and J lost 7 bases. The CDR3 contains 14 residues. The DNA for the CDR3 is TGTGCCAGCAGTTTAAGACTAGCGGGAGATGAGCAGTACTTC. Protein sequence: CASSLRLAGDEQYF.

V is TRBV11-2 and J is TRBJ2-7; D may be TRBD1 (6 bases). Deletions cut 5 bases from V and 4 bases from J, with 9 bases between. Per germline, CDR1 SGHAT and CDR2 FQNNGV. This CDR3 has 12 residues. The CDR3 sequence is CASSKTGYEQYF. The CDR3 region has the DNA TGTGCCAGCAGCAAAACAGGGTACGAGCAGTACTTC.

This sequence joins TRBV5-4 and TRBJ2-5; 7 bases align to TRBD1. Germline CDR1 is SGHNT and CDR2 is YYREEE (reference sequence). This CDR3 spans 15 amino acids. V was pared by 0 bases and J by 5 bases, with 7 bases of the junction left unmatched. CDR3 in amino acids: CASSLEQGRGETQYF. CDR3 in DNA: TGTGCCAGCAGCTTGGAACAGGGGAGAGGGGAGACCCAGTACTTC.

V is TRBV6-1 and J is TRBJ1-1, with D possibly TRBD1 on 6 matching bases. The germline CDR1 and CDR2 sequences are MNHNS and SASEGT. V was clipped by 5 bases and J by 4 bases, with 14 bases between them. CDR3 size: 14 residues. DNA for the CDR3: TGTGCCAGCAGTTTCAGGGTAGGGGGCACTGAAGCTTTCTTT. Protein sequence: CASSFRVGGTEAFF.